The 9 T cell receptor beta chains presented below share a single source sample, sequenced in a study of cytomegalovirus exposure and HLA in healthy donors. 13 Jbeta primers and 60 Vbeta primers were used for the PCR. Method: immunoSEQ multiplex PCR; TCRdb's copy keeps in-frame clones and lacks some. Here the sample spans roughly 200,000 clones, about 80% being singletons. Sequences were obtained from PBMCs. The source is a boy younger than 18 in good health and CMV-seronegative.

This chain uses TRBV19 with TRBJ1-1; TRBD1 matches at 8 bases. The CDR3 loop spans 17 amino acids. The germline V gene encodes CDR1 LNHDA and CDR2 SQIVND (reference sequence). J was trimmed by 5 bases and V by 3 bases; bases with no gene match: 14. As DNA, the CDR3 is TGTGCCAGTAGTATGCGGACAGGGTCCGGCCGGGAGACTGAAGCTTTCTTT. Protein: CASSMRTGSGRETEAFF. Full variable domain (outside the CDR3, taken from reference TRBV19 and TRBJ1-1): DGGITQSPKYLFRKEGQNVTLSCEQNLNHDAMYWYRQDPGQGLRLIYYSQIVNDFQKGDIAEGYSVSREKKESFPLTVTSAQKNPTAFYLCASSMRTGSGRETEAFFGQGTRLTVV.

The chain employs TRBV4-3 and TRBJ2-7; D gene ambiguous. Trimming pared 1 base from V and 4 bases from J, leaving 14 bases between. The CDR3 has 15 amino acids. Germline loops: CDR1 LGHNA, CDR2 YSLEER. The chain's CDR3 is CASSQAATLSYEQYF. CDR3 coding DNA: TGCGCCAGCAGCCAAGCCGCCACCCTTAGTTACGAGCAGTACTTC.

J is TRBJ1-2 and V is TRBV29-1, with D uncertain. Germline V lookup: CDR1 SQVTM, CDR2 ANQGSEA. V dropped 6 bases and J dropped 4 bases, with 18 bases sitting between them. This CDR3 comprises 14 residues. The CDR3 DNA is TGCAGCGTCGCCCGTTCTGAGGGTACCTATGGCTACACCTTC. Encoded protein: CSVARSEGTYGYTF.

This clone was picked up one time. The chain combines TRBV27 with TRBJ2-7; 10 bases are a match to TRBD2. Germline loops: CDR1 MNHEY, CDR2 SMNVEV (reference sequence). The trim removed 4 bases at V and 2 bases at J, leaving 11 bases unmatched. CDR3 length: 17 amino acids. The CDR3 nucleotides are TGTGCCAGCAGTTCCCTCTACACTAGCGGGGTGACCTACGAGCAGTACTTC. It is translated as CASSSLYTSGVTYEQYF.

The CDR3 DNA reads TGTGCCAGCAGCTTGGAACAGGGGGCTGCCGCCTACTATGGCTACACCTTC. It encodes CASSLEQGAAAYYGYTF. The rearrangement links TRBV5-6 to TRBJ1-2, with 9 nucleotides matching TRBD1. CDR1 and CDR2 from the germline V gene are SGHDT and YYEEEE. J gave up 3 bases and V 0 bases, and 9 bases lay outside the gene matches. The CDR3 has 17 amino acids.

V is TRBV6-4 and J is TRBJ1-2, with D possibly being TRBD1 (5 bases). Germline loops: CDR1 MRHNA, CDR2 SNTAGT. This CDR3 has 16 residues. Trimming took 0 bases from V and 4 from J, leaving 15 bases between them. CDR3 in DNA: TGTGCCAGCAGTGACTCGTCTGTCGGGGGAACCTATGGCTACACCTTC. Translating gives CASSDSSVGGTYGYTF.

The chain combines TRBV30 with TRBJ1-5; D unresolved. Trimming took 2 bases from V and 3 from J, leaving 8 bases between them. The germline V gene has CDR1 GTSNPN and CDR2 SVGIG (reference sequence). The CDR3 consists of 13 residues. The CDR3 DNA reads TGTGCCTGGAGTCGCGGGGACAATCAGCCCCAGCATTTT. Amino acid sequence: CAWSRGDNQPQHF.

Only a few counts were recorded for this clone. V and J are TRBV6-5 and TRBJ2-2; 7 bases are a match to TRBD2. J gave up 1 base and V 5 bases, and 1 base lay outside the gene matches. From germline, CDR1 is MNHEY and CDR2 SVGAGI. CDR3 length: 14 amino acids. The chain's CDR3 is CASSSGENTGELFF. CDR3 coding DNA: TGTGCCAGCAGTAGCGGGGAGAACACCGGGGAGCTGTTTTTT.

The chain joins TRBV6-6 to TRBJ2-5; possible D gene TRBD2, 5 bases. The CDR3 length is 11 residues. V gave up 6 bases and J gave up 9 bases, with 11 bases separating them. CDR1 is MNHNY and CDR2 is SVGAGI in the germline V gene (reference sequence). The DNA of the CDR3 is TGTGCCAGCAGCTGGACTGACGCCCAGTACTTC. Its protein is CASSWTDAQYF.